One and the same sample provided the 26 T cell receptor beta chains below, sequenced in a study of regulatory T cells in long-lasting Graves disease. For TCR beta, libraries came from iRepertoire HTBI primers and Arm-PCR of CDR3 regions. One entry per CDR3 protein results from TCRdb running MiXCR on the multiplex PCR reads. The table has 600,000 to 850,000 distinct CDR3 sequences, about 30% seen once. The time point was: persistent/refractory GD, antithyroid drugs over 5 years with positive TRAb. From RNA extracted from PBMCs, the TCR library was made. Sequencing used peripheral blood mononuclear cells (PBMCs), obtained when the disease was refractory, from a patient treated with antithyroid drugs. The origin of the receptors is a female donor with Graves disease.

This clonotype turned up a few times. The chain is built from TRBV30 and TRBJ1-3; D not certain. Per the germline V gene, CDR1 is GTSNPN and CDR2 is SVGIG (reference sequence). V was trimmed by 4 bases and J by 3 bases, leaving 4 bases between them. The CDR3 is made up of 11 amino acids. The CDR3 DNA is TGTGCCTGGATAAATGGAAACACCATATATTTT. Its protein is CAWINGNTIYF.

This clonotype has a handful of counts. At one end, the junction sequence differs from germline, possibly due to a read error. The J gene is TRBJ1-1, the V gene TRBV5-1; the D gene is possibly TRBD1 (5 bases). This CDR3 comprises 15 residues. Germline V gene lookup returns CDR1 SGHRS and CDR2 YFSETQ. The CDR3 nucleotides are TGTGCCAGCAGCTCCGGGACTGATACAAACACTGAAGCTTTCTTT. Protein product: CASSSGTDTNTEAFF.

The chain employs TRBV20-1 and TRBJ2-7, with unresolved D. The V and J ends lost 5 bases and 4 bases respectively, with 12 bases between them. CDR3 length equals 12 residues. Per germline, CDR1 DFQATT and CDR2 SNEGSKA (reference sequence). The CDR3 DNA follows: TGCAGTGCTCCCGGACGGCTATACGAGCAGTACTTC. Its protein is CSAPGRLYEQYF.

This clonotype was found a few times. The CDR3 sequence: CASSLGQTFNYGYTF. CDR3 coding DNA: TGTGCCAGCAGCCTTGGACAGACTTTTAACTATGGCTACACCTTC. The chain recombines TRBV6-1 with TRBJ1-2, with a tentative D call TRBD1 (6 bases). Between the trimmed V and J ends, which lost 6 bases and 1 base, there was a span of 15 bases. The germline V gene has CDR1 MNHNS and CDR2 SASEGT. This CDR3 comprises 15 residues.

The chain employs TRBV15 and TRBJ1-1; a possible D gene is TRBD1 (5 bases). This CDR3 is built from 16 residues. Germline CDR1 reads LNHNV; CDR2 reads YYDKDF (reference sequence). Trimming left V 2 bases short and J 0 bases short, with 13 bases between. The CDR3 here is CATSRPRGVVNTEAFF. In DNA, the CDR3 is TGTGCCACCAGCAGACCACGGGGGGTGGTGAACACTGAAGCTTTCTTT.

The V and J genes are TRBV6-1 and TRBJ1-2; 9 bases agree with TRBD1. Germline lookup yields CDR1 MNHNS and CDR2 SASEGT. The CDR3 has 15 residues. Trimming at V came to 5 bases and at J to 2 bases, leaving 6 bases not matched to a gene. CDR3 protein: CASSKQGAPNYGYTF. The CDR3 DNA is TGTGCCAGCAGTAAACAGGGGGCGCCGAACTATGGCTACACCTTC.

The genes are TRBV18 and TRBJ1-1; D is unresolved. CDR3 length equals 12 residues. CDR1 and CDR2 (germline): KGHSH, LQKENI. V was cut by 5 bases and J by 10 bases, with 14 bases left in between. The CDR3 DNA follows: TGTGCCAGCTCAGCCGACGCCTTGGGAGCTTTCTTT. Translating gives CASSADALGAFF.

This clonotype was seen only a few times. This rearrangement joins TRBV20-1 to TRBJ2-5, with D unresolved. Germline V gene sequence: CDR1 DFQATT, CDR2 SNEGSKA (reference sequence). The CDR3 is 12 amino acids. This chain's CDR3 is CSSSESEETQYF. The CDR3, as DNA: TGCAGCTCGTCGGAGAGTGAAGAGACCCAGTACTTC.

This clonotype was counted only a few times. This chain uses TRBV30 with TRBJ2-7; 10 nucleotides align to TRBD1. Germline V lookup: CDR1 GTSNPN, CDR2 SVGIG (reference sequence). The CDR3 covers 16 residues. Trimming took 4 bases from V and 3 from J; bases not matched to a gene: 12. The CDR3 protein is CAWMPNGQGDIYEQYF. The CDR3 bases are TGTGCCTGGATGCCCAACGGACAGGGGGACATCTACGAGCAGTACTTC.

The genes are TRBV19 and TRBJ1-1; 7 bases map to TRBD1. J lost 3 bases, V lost 3 bases, and 13 bases had no gene match. The CDR3 sequence is 17 residues long. The germline V gene has CDR1 LNHDA and CDR2 SQIVND (reference sequence). The CDR3 region is CASSIWGDRELHTEAFF. The CDR3 nucleotides read TGTGCCAGTAGTATCTGGGGTGACAGGGAGTTACACACTGAAGCTTTCTTT.

The J gene is TRBJ1-1, the V gene TRBV5-1; no reliable D call. Trimming stripped 0 bases from V and 0 bases from J, with 9 bases between. CDR1 is SGHRS, CDR2 YFSETQ, per germline. The CDR3 sequence is 15 residues long. In DNA form, the CDR3 reads TGCGCCAGCAGCTTGGGGCTGACCATGAACACTGAAGCTTTCTTT. As protein: CASSLGLTMNTEAFF.

This rearrangement joins TRBV5-4 to TRBJ1-5; D remains unclear. The CDR3 sequence is 15 residues long. CDR1 and CDR2 (germline): SGHNT, YYREEE (reference sequence). The ends were cut back, 4 bases at V and 0 bases at J, with 11 bases in the middle. CDR3 in amino acids: CASSVDGNSNQPQHF. The CDR3 DNA reads as TGTGCCAGCAGCGTGGACGGAAATAGCAATCAGCCCCAGCATTTT.

This chain uses TRBV7-9 with TRBJ2-7; tentatively, D is TRBD1 (5 bases). V lost 6 bases and J 3 bases, leaving 12 bases between the germline ends. Germline V gene data show CDR1 as SEHNR and CDR2 as FQNEAQ (reference sequence). The CDR3 covers 13 residues. CDR3 region: CASSTQVHYEQYF. DNA of the CDR3: TGTGCCAGCAGTACACAGGTGCACTACGAGCAGTACTTC.

The CDR3 sequence is CASKGRRLNTEAFF. In nucleotides, the CDR3 is TGTGCCAGTAAGGGCCGTCGGTTAAACACTGAAGCTTTCTTT. The chain is built from TRBV19 and TRBJ1-1; no clear D gene. V lost 7 bases, J lost 2 bases, and 14 bases lay in between. This CDR3 has 14 residues. Germline V CDR1 and CDR2: LNHDA, SQIVND (reference sequence).

On this clonotype itself: A much larger clone lies a single base off, so this may be a read error. The conserved closing phenylalanine or tryptophan is absent in this CDR3, likely reflecting a read error. This sequence joins TRBV6-5 and TRBJ1-1; D gene ambiguous. Germline V gene data show CDR1 as MNHEY and CDR2 as SVGAGI. V was pared by 2 bases and J by 1 base, with 5 bases between. CDR3 length equals 13 residues. The CDR3 bases are TGTGCCAGCAGTTACACGACGAACACTGAAGCTTTCCTT. This codes for CASSYTTNTEAFL.

This clonotype was found once. The V and J genes are TRBV30 and TRBJ1-6; 9 bases match TRBD1. Looked up from germline, CDR1 is GTSNPN and CDR2 is SVGIG (reference sequence). The CDR3 runs to 15 residues. With 2 bases clipped from V and 7 bases from J, the junction kept 6 bases outside the gene matches. CDR3 in DNA: TGTGCCTGGAGTCGGGACAGGGTGAGAAATTCACCCCTCCACTTT. Amino acids: CAWSRDRVRNSPLHF.

This clonotype has only a few counts. The chain couples TRBV20-1 to TRBJ2-5, with unresolved D. V was shortened by 3 bases and J by 4 bases, with 9 bases between the two germline ends. CDR3 length: 12 amino acids. CDR1 is DFQATT, CDR2 SNEGSKA, per germline (reference sequence). In nucleotides, the CDR3 is TGCAGTGCTAGTAGGGTACGAGAGACCCAGTACTTC. It codes for CSASRVRETQYF.

Concerning this clonotype: Being one base from a much bigger clone, this may be a read error. The chain links TRBV12-5 to TRBJ1-2, with a possible D match to TRBD1 (6 bases). Germline loops: CDR1 LGHNT, CDR2 FRNRAP. With 0 bases removed from V and 6 bases from J, the gap between germline ends came to 11 bases. The CDR3 has 14 residues. DNA for the CDR3: TGTGCTAGTGGTTTGGTAAGGGGACACCATGGCTACACCTTC. It specifies CASGLVRGHHGYTF.

This clonotype was observed many times. V is TRBV2 and J is TRBJ1-2; 12 bases fit TRBD1. From germline, CDR1 is SNHLY and CDR2 FYNNEI. The CDR3 runs 13 residues. V was pared by 11 bases and J by 8 bases, with 9 bases of the junction left unmatched. CDR3 sequence reads: CAGAGTGGMGYTF. As DNA, the CDR3 is TGTGCCGGGGCCGGGACAGGGGGCATGGGCTACACCTTC.

This rearrangement joins TRBV3-1 to TRBJ2-7; D is possibly TRBD2 (6 bases). Trimming shortened V by 0 bases and J by 6 bases, and 18 bases separated the two germline ends. The germline CDR1 and CDR2 sequences are LGHDT and YNNKEL (reference sequence). This CDR3 is built from 16 residues. The CDR3 reads CASSQERTTGGAEQYF. CDR3 in DNA: TGTGCCAGCAGCCAAGAAAGGACGACCGGCGGGGCCGAGCAGTACTTC.

This clonotype was recorded a few times. This chain joins TRBV6-2 or TRBV6-3 and TRBJ2-5; D might be TRBD1 (8 bases). This CDR3 comprises 14 residues. V was clipped by 6 bases and J by 4 bases, with 15 bases between them. Germline V gives CDR1 MNHEY, CDR2 SVGEGT. CDR3 region: CASSQTGEGETQYF. CDR3 DNA: TGTGCCAGCAGCCAGACAGGGGAGGGAGAGACCCAGTACTTC.

In its sample, this clonotype was seen once. The chain has TRBV10-1 and TRBJ2-7; D might be TRBD1 (6 bases). V lost 5 bases and J 4 bases, leaving 24 bases between the germline ends. The germline CDR1 and CDR2 sequences are WNHNN and SYGVQD (reference sequence). The CDR3 loop spans 17 amino acids. CDR3 amino acids: CASSPGQGIHRLYEQYF. The CDR3 DNA follows: TGCGCCAGCAGTCCGGGACAAGGCATCCATCGGCTGTACGAGCAGTACTTC.

This clonotype turned up a few times. The V and J genes are TRBV28 and TRBJ2-5; 7 bases align to TRBD1. V shed 2 bases and J 0 bases; nucleotides not matched to a gene: 6. Germline CDR1 reads MDHEN; CDR2 reads SYDVKM. This CDR3 contains 16 residues. Here the CDR3 DNA reads TGTGCCAGCAGTTTACCGGGACAGCGAAACCAAGAGACCCAGTACTTC. Its protein product is CASSLPGQRNQETQYF.

At least ten counts were recorded for this clonotype. The genes are TRBV20-1 and TRBJ2-7; 7 bases agree with TRBD1. Germline CDR1 reads DFQATT; CDR2 reads SNEGSKA (reference sequence). The CDR3 is 12 residues long. V dropped 6 bases and J dropped 6; count of bases not matched to a gene: 8. The CDR3 bases are TGCAGTGCCCCCACGACAGGGACCGAGCAGTACTTC. This translates into CSAPTTGTEQYF.

The chain employs TRBV7-3 and TRBJ2-5, with 7 nucleotides matching TRBD2. Germline V gene data show CDR1 as SGHTA and CDR2 as FQGTGA. The length of the CDR3 is 16 residues. V was clipped by 4 bases and J by 1 base; unmatched bases: 9. CDR3 region: CASSSGFSGSQETQYF. CDR3 bases: TGTGCCAGCAGCTCTGGTTTTAGCGGGTCCCAAGAGACCCAGTACTTC.

This clonotype has a handful of counts. The chain has TRBV10-2 and TRBJ1-1, with D unclear. Germline V lookup: CDR1 WSHSY, CDR2 SAAADI. The CDR3 consists of 15 residues. Trimming removed 2 bases from V and 1 base from J, with 11 bases in between. Written as DNA, the CDR3 is TGCGCCAGCAGTGAGCCGCGCTTGGGGAACACTGAAGCTTTCTTT. It specifies CASSEPRLGNTEAFF.